These T cell receptor beta chains were read from a single sample in a study of cytomegalovirus exposure and HLA in healthy donors. Sequencing was performed with immunoSEQ multiplex PCR; in TCRdb, only in-frame clones are kept and a portion is missing. The data contain 160,000 or so clones, roughly 80% of them singletons. The sequencing sample was made of PBMCs. The receptor set was obtained from a woman between 50 and 59 years old in good health and CMV-seronegative. The CDR3 runs from the conserved cysteine through the conserved F or W. A D gene is named only where the DNA matches it firmly. Size is omitted from some rows. Given values are once, few, many or a class for expanded clones.

J gene	D gene	clone size	V gene	CDR3 DNA	CDR3 protein
TRBJ2-5	TRBD1	-	TRBV11-2	TGTGCCAGCAGCCCCCGACAGGGCGCACTAGGGGAGACCCAGTACTTC	CASSPRQGALGETQYF
TRBJ2-7	-	few	TRBV7-2	TGTGCCAGCAGCTTTCGGTCTCCCTCCTCCTACGAGCAGTACTTC	CASSFRSPSSYEQYF
TRBJ2-5	TRBD1	-	TRBV7-9	TGTGCCAGCAGCTTAAGGGGGACAGGGGGTTTTGAGACCCAGTACTTC	CASSLRGTGGFETQYF
TRBJ2-7	-	-	TRBV19	TGTGCCAGTACGGTAGGGCAGGGGACCTACGAGCAGTACTTC	CASTVGQGTYEQYF
TRBJ2-7	-	-	TRBV7-9	TGTGCCAGCAGCTACGACATCTACGAGCAGTACTTC	CASSYDIYEQYF
TRBJ1-2	-	few	TRBV2	TGTGCCAGCAGCCCCGACTATGGCTACACCTTC	CASSPDYGYTF
TRBJ2-1	-	-	TRBV5-1	TGCGCCAGCACCTCGGGGAGCAGCGGAGGTCCCAATGAGCAGTTCTTC	CASTSGSSGGPNEQFF
TRBJ2-6	TRBD1	-	TRBV4-2	TGTGCCAGCAGGCTTTCTAGCGGGACAGGGGGACTCCCGTTGACTTTC	CASRLSSGTGGLPLTF
TRBJ1-6	TRBD1	-	TRBV6-4	TGTGCCAGCAGCCCCACAGGGGGGGATTCACCCCTCCACTTT	CASSPTGGDSPLHF
TRBJ2-1	-	-	TRBV4-2	TGTGCCAGCAGCCAAGTAGGAGGGAGAAGTGCCTACAATGAGCGGTTCTTC	CASSQVGGRSAYNERFF
TRBJ2-6	-	-	TRBV2	TGTGCCAGCAGTGATTGGCTAGGGAGGAACGTCCTGACTTTC	CASSDWLGRNVLTF
TRBJ1-5	-	-	TRBV18	TGTGCCAGCTCCCGTCCCGGACCGGGGAAGCAGCCCCAGCATTTT	CASSRPGPGKQPQHF
TRBJ2-2	-	-	TRBV4-1	TGCGCCAGCAGCCGAAGTGCCGGGGGATCGAACACCGGGGAGCTGTTTTTT	CASSRSAGGSNTGELFF
TRBJ1-1	-	few	TRBV21-1	TGTGCCAGCAGCCCCCGGGGGAGGAACACTGAAGCTTTCTTT	CASSPRGRNTEAFF
TRBJ1-1	-	-	TRBV7-9	TGTTCCAGCAGCCTGGCGGGGATTAGCGCTTTCTTT	CSSSLAGISAFF
TRBJ2-7	-	-	TRBV7-9	TGTTCCAGCAGCCCAGGGTATGACGAGCAGTACTTC	CSSSPGYDEQYF
TRBJ2-7	-	-	TRBV27	TGTGCCAGCAGCCAAACCGCCTACAGGGACCCTAAGTACTTC	CASSQTAYRDPKYF
TRBJ2-1	-	-	TRBV4-3	TGCGCCAGCAGCCCGGGGACAGTCGGGAGCGGTGAGCAGTTCTTC	CASSPGTVGSGEQFF
TRBJ1-2	-	-	TRBV11-2	TGTGCCAGCAGCTTAGAGGGGGGGAACTATGGCTACACCTTC	CASSLEGGNYGYTF
TRBJ2-1	-	-	TRBV28	TGTGCCAGCAGTTTTGGGGGGAGGCCTCATTTTATCTACAATGAGCAGTTCTTC	CASSFGGRPHFIYNEQFF
TRBJ2-1	TRBD2	-	TRBV5-1	TGCGCCAGCAGTAGCGGGAACGCCTACAATGAGCAGTTCTTC	CASSSGNAYNEQFF
TRBJ1-1	-	-	TRBV27	TGTGCCAGCAGTTTCCTACAGGGTATTGCTTTCTTT	CASSFLQGIAFF
TRBJ1-1	TRBD1	-	TRBV28	TGTGCCAGCATCCCCCCCGGGACAGGGGGATTCACTGAAGCTTTCTTT	CASIPPGTGGFTEAFF
TRBJ1-2	TRBD1	-	TRBV7-8	TGTGCCAGCAACCTACAGGGGAAGTTCGCGGGTGGCTACACCTTC	CASNLQGKFAGGYTF
TRBJ2-5	-	-	TRBV11-2	TGTGCCAGCAGCCCGTACCAAGAGACCCAGTACTTC	CASSPYQETQYF
TRBJ2-7	TRBD2	-	TRBV28	TGTGCCAGCAGTTTAGTTGGTGTTAGGACTAGCATCTTCTTC	CASSLVGVRTSIFF
TRBJ2-1	-	-	TRBV9	TGTGCCAGCAGCGTAGTTTCCCGGGGAGGAGGCTATGAGCAGTTCTTC	CASSVVSRGGGYEQFF
TRBJ1-1	-	-	TRBV18	TGTGCCAGCTCACCACCGTCCAGATATGGCACTGAAGCTTTCTTT	CASSPPSRYGTEAFF
TRBJ1-1	TRBD1	few	TRBV5-6	TGTGCCAGCAGCTTGGGGGGGCCGCTGGACAGGGAATTT	CASSLGGPLDREF
TRBJ2-7	TRBD2	-	TRBV9	TGTGCCAGCAGCAAAACTAGCGGCTCCTACGAGCAGTACTTC	CASSKTSGSYEQYF
TRBJ1-1	-	few	TRBV28	TGTGCCAGCAGTCCGCCCGGGAGGAACACTGAAGCTTTCTTT	CASSPPGRNTEAFF
TRBJ2-7	-	-	TRBV19	TGTGCCAGTAGTACCGAGACAGGTTACGAGCAGTACTTC	CASSTETGYEQYF
TRBJ2-3	TRBD2	-	TRBV5-4	TGTGCCAGCAGCTCACGACTAGCAGGAGATACGCAGTATTTT	CASSSRLAGDTQYF
TRBJ2-7	TRBD2	-	TRBV2	TGTGCCAGCAGGAGGGGCGGGGGGGCGAACGAGCAGTACTTC	CASRRGGGANEQYF
TRBJ1-5	-	-	TRBV6-1	TGTGCCAGCCTTTTAGCTGAACCACAGCCCCAGCATTTT	CASLLAEPQPQHF